These 20 T cell receptor beta chains were sequenced from one sample in a study of blood T cell repertoires in COVID-19. The data were produced by immunoSEQ multiplex PCR, yet TCRdb's version contains in-frame clones alone and is incomplete. This table has around 200,000 clones, around 84% appearing once. Material: peripheral blood. These receptors were collected from a woman of 80 years or more with active or convalescent COVID-19.

The chain is built from TRBV4-3 and TRBJ2-3; 9 bases line up with TRBD1. This CDR3 spans 16 amino acids. The germline V gene has CDR1 LGHNA and CDR2 YSLEER. J gave up 7 bases and V 0 bases, and 8 bases lay outside the gene matches. The CDR3 nucleotides are TGCGCCAGCAGCCAAGATCGAGGGACAGGGAAACATACGCAGTATTTT. Its translation is CASSQDRGTGKHTQYF.

The chain carries TRBV14 and TRBJ1-1, with no clear D. The CDR3 is made up of 13 amino acids. Germline V gene lookup returns CDR1 SGHDN and CDR2 FVKESK. Trimming removed 11 bases from V and 0 bases from J, with 13 bases in between. The CDR3 sequence: CACAAAMNTEAFF. CDR3 DNA sequence: TGTGCCTGCGCGGCAGCTATGAACACTGAAGCTTTCTTT.

The chain couples TRBV25-1 to TRBJ1-1, with D uncertain. Germline V gene sequence: CDR1 MGHDK, CDR2 SYGVNS. The CDR3 has 17 residues. V was cut by 4 bases and J by 4 bases, with 22 bases left in between. The CDR3 is CASSARHAGFVGTEAFF. In DNA, the CDR3 is TGTGCCAGCAGTGCCCGACACGCGGGGTTTGTCGGCACTGAAGCTTTCTTT.

The chain employs TRBV5-8 and TRBJ2-5; D may be TRBD2 (5 bases). This CDR3 has 13 amino acids. V shed 0 bases and J shed 5 bases, with 8 bases lying between them. Looked up from germline, CDR1 is SGHTS and CDR2 is YDEGEE. For the CDR3, the DNA is TGTGCCAGCAGCTTGGCGTCGGGGGAGACCCAGTACTTC. Amino acids: CASSLASGETQYF. Full variable domain (rest looked up from reference TRBV5-8 and TRBJ2-5): EAGVTQSPTHLIKTRGQQATLRCSPISGHTSVYWYQQALGLGLQFLLWYDEGEERNRGNFPPRFSGRQFPNYSSELNVNALELEDSALYLCASSLASGETQYFGPGTRLLVL.

The chain couples TRBV6-1 to TRBJ1-1; the match to TRBD1 covers 8 bases. Unmatched junction bases numbered 21, after V lost 4 bases and J lost 11 bases. The CDR3 totals 17 residues. Germline V CDR1 and CDR2: MNHNS, SASEGT. The CDR3 spells CASSGMSRGLISLVAFF. CDR3 in DNA: TGTGCCAGCAGTGGTATGAGCAGGGGGCTTATTTCCCTCGTGGCTTTCTTT.

This rearrangement joins TRBV18 to TRBJ1-3, with TRBD1 as a possible D gene (5 bases). The CDR3 spans 16 residues. Germline loops: CDR1 KGHSH, CDR2 LQKENI. Trimming took 3 bases from V and 0 from J, leaving 12 bases between them. Here the CDR3 reads CASSPAGTFSGNTIYF. The CDR3 nucleotides are TGTGCCAGCTCACCGGCGGGGACCTTCTCTGGAAACACCATATATTTT.

V usage is TRBV7-2 and J usage is TRBJ2-5; 7 bases map to TRBD2. Per the germline V gene, CDR1 is SGHTA and CDR2 is FQGNSA. The J segment lost 5 bases and the V segment lost 4 bases, leaving 4 bases of the junction unmatched. The CDR3 sequence is 13 residues long. CDR3 sequence: CASSSGGFETQYF. The CDR3 DNA reads TGTGCCAGCAGCTCCGGGGGGTTTGAGACCCAGTACTTC.

CDR3 sequence (DNA): TGTGCCAGCAGCCTCCAAGGGGCAGGAAACACTGAAGCTTTCTTT. Translating gives CASSLQGAGNTEAFF. This chain connects TRBV6-2 or TRBV6-3 to TRBJ1-1, with D possibly being TRBD1 (5 bases). This CDR3 has 15 amino acids. The germline V gene encodes CDR1 MNHEY and CDR2 SVGEGT. V was shortened by 6 bases and J by 2 bases, with 16 bases between the two germline ends.

V is TRBV7-9 and J is TRBJ1-4, with 7 bases aligning to TRBD1. Trimming at V came to 3 bases and at J to 10 bases, leaving 8 bases not matched to a gene. Germline V CDR1 and CDR2: SEHNR, FQNEAQ (reference sequence). The CDR3 totals 14 residues. The CDR3 bases are TGTGCCAGCAGCTTCGGGCAGGGGGAAGGAAAACTGTTTTTT. Amino acids: CASSFGQGEGKLFF.

This chain connects TRBV10-1 to TRBJ2-7, with D possibly matching TRBD1 (5 bases). CDR1 WNHNN and CDR2 SYGVQD come from the germline V gene (reference sequence). Trimming took 6 bases from V and 0 from J, leaving 21 bases between them. The CDR3 is made up of 17 amino acids. This CDR3 is CASSTLAGSTNSYEQYF. In DNA, the CDR3 is TGCGCCAGCAGCACGTTGGCAGGGTCTACTAACTCCTACGAGCAGTACTTC.

The CDR3 DNA sequence: TGTGCCAGCAGCCTAGACTGGAACTCCTACAATGAGCAGTTCTTC. Translating gives CASSLDWNSYNEQFF. The chain couples TRBV6-5 to TRBJ2-1, with D unclear. V was pared by 6 bases and J by 0 bases, with 12 bases between. CDR3 length equals 15 residues. CDR1 is MNHEY and CDR2 is SVGAGI in the germline V gene.

This sequence joins TRBV7-9 and TRBJ2-1; no definite D call. Germline V gives CDR1 SEHNR, CDR2 FQNEAQ (reference sequence). The length of the CDR3 is 12 residues. The V and J ends lost 8 bases and 0 bases respectively, with 5 bases between them. The CDR3 DNA follows: TGTGCCAGCGGTAGCTCCTACAATGAGCAGTTCTTC. This codes for CASGSSYNEQFF.

J is TRBJ1-1 and V is TRBV7-8, with D unresolved. The CDR3 runs 11 residues. The germline V and J ends were trimmed by 4 bases and 7 bases, with 7 bases remaining between them. Per the germline V gene, CDR1 is SGHVS and CDR2 is FQNEAQ. Here the CDR3 DNA reads TGTGCCAGCAGCTCCCTAAATGAAGCTTTCTTT. It encodes CASSSLNEAFF.

This chain joins TRBV24-1 and TRBJ2-1; 12 bases match TRBD2. This CDR3 is built from 15 residues. The trim removed 3 bases at V and 6 bases at J, leaving 2 bases unmatched. CDR1 is KGHDR and CDR2 is SFDVKD in the germline V gene. CDR3 bases: TGTGCCACCAGTGATCCTAGCGGGAGGGCCAATGAGCAGTTCTTC. Protein: CATSDPSGRANEQFF.

The chain uses TRBV27 and TRBJ2-1; D not resolved. V was cut by 5 bases and J by 7 bases, with 21 bases left in between. In germline, CDR1 is MNHEY, CDR2 SMNVEV (reference sequence). CDR3 size: 16 residues. The CDR3 sequence: CASSTALQNSGNEQFF. DNA for the CDR3: TGTGCCAGCAGTACGGCGTTACAGAACTCTGGAAATGAGCAGTTCTTC.

This clone occurred a few times. The chain joins TRBV7-9 to TRBJ2-2; 7 bases agree with TRBD2. The trim removed 5 bases at V and 0 bases at J, leaving 3 bases unmatched. CDR1 SEHNR and CDR2 FQNEAQ come from the germline V gene (reference sequence). The CDR3 is 15 residues long. CDR3 bases: TGTGCCAGCAGCACCGGGAGGCCGAACACCGGGGAGCTGTTTTTT. Amino acid sequence: CASSTGRPNTGELFF.

A word on this clone: Other DNA sequences of this sample code for an identical CDR3. CDR3 coding DNA: TGTGCCAGCAGTTTAAGAGCAGATACGCAGTATTTT. Its translation: CASSLRADTQYF. V usage is TRBV12-3 or TRBV12-4 and J usage is TRBJ2-3; no clear D. The CDR3 is 12 amino acids. V lost 2 bases to trimming and J lost 4 bases, with 4 bases between them.

This CDR3 reads CASSAGGWSEKLFF. The CDR3 nucleotides are TGTGCCAGCTCGGCGGGGGGATGGAGTGAAAAACTGTTTTTT. V usage is TRBV2 and J usage is TRBJ1-4; possibly TRBD1 for D (5 bases). The CDR3 is made up of 14 amino acids. Per germline, CDR1 SNHLY and CDR2 FYNNEI. The V end was cut by 8 bases, the J end by 7 bases, with 17 bases between.

This clone has a handful of counts. The chain links TRBV19 to TRBJ1-1; 9 bases line up with TRBD1. This CDR3 contains 16 residues. V shed 3 bases and J 5 bases; nucleotides not matched to a gene: 10. The germline V gene has CDR1 LNHDA and CDR2 SQIVND (reference sequence). CDR3 region: CASSIGTGLKGTEAFF. CDR3 DNA: TGTGCCAGTAGTATCGGGACAGGGCTTAAGGGAACTGAAGCTTTCTTT.

V usage is TRBV6-5 and J usage is TRBJ1-1; 7 nucleotides agree with TRBD1. J was trimmed by 1 base and V by 6 bases; bases with no gene match: 5. This CDR3 is 14 amino acids long. Germline CDR1 reads MNHEY; CDR2 reads SVGAGI. The CDR3 nucleotides read TGTGCCAGCAGCCGCGGGACAGAGAACACTGAAGCTTTCTTT. Its protein is CASSRGTENTEAFF.